This is a list of T cell receptor beta chains from one sample in a study of T cells after yellow fever vaccination. TCRdb re-analysed the 5' RACE reads in MiXCR, keeping a single row per CDR3 protein. The table has under 200,000 distinct CDR3 sequences, approximately 10% seen once. The starting material was CD8+ T cells sorted from PBMCs, obtained 15 days after the yellow fever booster vaccination. Every receptor here comes from a man younger than 30 who received the YFV17D yellow fever vaccine. Both conserved end residues are part of each CDR3. The D gene is left open where the match is weak. Not every row has a clone size; where given, it reads once, few, many or a size class.

TRBV20-1	NA	few	TRBJ2-7	CSARDMTPEQYF	TGCAGTGCTAGAGATATGACCCCCGAGCAGTACTTC
TRBV27	NA	NA	TRBJ2-7	CASSLNVQGAYEQYF	TGTGCCAGCAGTTTAAACGTCCAGGGCGCCTACGAGCAGTACTTC
TRBV3-1	TRBD1	few	TRBJ2-2	CASSQDAGTGVTGELFF	TGTGCCAGCAGCCAAGACGCCGGGACAGGAGTCACCGGGGAGCTGTTTTTT
TRBV18	TRBD2	NA	TRBJ2-1	CASSARLAGTDNEQFF	TGTGCCAGCTCAGCCCGACTAGCGGGGACGGACAATGAGCAGTTCTTC
TRBV12-3/TRBV12-4	NA	NA	TRBJ2-1	CASSSSPQRSFF	TGTGCCAGCAGTTCGAGCCCACAGCGGTCCTTCTTC
TRBV4-1	NA	few	TRBJ2-6	CASSQAGSGANVLTF	TGCGCCAGCAGCCAAGCAGGGTCTGGGGCCAACGTCCTGACTTTC
TRBV6-6	TRBD1	NA	TRBJ1-5	CASSWDRGGPQHF	TGTGCCAGCAGTTGGGACAGGGGAGGGCCCCAGCATTTT
TRBV20-1	NA	few	TRBJ2-3	CSARDLGRTDTQYF	TGCAGTGCTAGAGATCTGGGGCGCACAGATACGCAGTATTTT
TRBV12-3/TRBV12-4	TRBD1	few	TRBJ1-2	CASSFWTGDGYTF	TGTGCCAGCAGTTTCTGGACAGGTGATGGCTACACCTTC
TRBV13	NA	NA	TRBJ1-5	CASSFGGRPQHF	TGTGCCAGCAGCTTCGGGGGGCGGCCCCAGCATTTT
TRBV29-1	TRBD1	many	TRBJ2-7	CSARTGGSYEQYF	TGCAGCGCCAGGACAGGGGGCAGTTACGAGCAGTACTTC
TRBV7-9	NA	few	TRBJ2-3	CASSSPSTDTQYF	TGTGCCAGCAGCTCCCCCTCCACAGATACGCAGTATTTT
TRBV3-1	TRBD2	NA	TRBJ2-3	CASSQVWDYLDTQYF	TGTGCCAGCAGCCAAGTTTGGGACTACTTAGATACGCAGTATTTT
TRBV7-3	NA	NA	TRBJ2-1	CASSLTTRNEQFF	TGTGCCAGCAGCTTAACGACTAGGAATGAGCAGTTCTTC
TRBV27	NA	few	TRBJ1-6	CASSPGPLSSYNSPLHF	TGTGCCAGCAGTCCGGGACCTCTGAGCTCCTATAATTCACCCCTCCACTTT
TRBV27	NA	few	TRBJ2-4	CASSSPGTGKGIQYF	TGTGCCAGCAGTTCTCCCGGGACGGGCAAGGGCATTCAGTACTTC
TRBV6-1	NA	few	TRBJ2-7	CASSDARVENEQYF	TGTGCCAGCAGTGATGCGAGGGTGGAGAACGAGCAGTACTTC
TRBV28	NA	NA	TRBJ1-1	CASSSPGLIQNTEAFF	TGTGCCAGCAGTTCCCCAGGACTCATCCAGAACACTGAAGCTTTCTTT
TRBV19	NA	few	TRBJ1-1	CASTADSMNTEAFF	TGTGCCAGTACCGCAGACAGCATGAACACTGAAGCTTTCTTT
TRBV7-2	NA	few	TRBJ2-7	CASREGVASPAYEQYF	TGTGCCAGCAGGGAAGGCGTGGCTAGCCCAGCCTACGAGCAGTACTTC